This TCR beta chain was observed in a study of CD8+ T cells in alopecia areata. V lost 0 bases and J lost 0, with 5 bases in between. Germline-derived CDR1 and CDR2 are NSHNY and SYGAGN. This CDR3 region has 14 residues. By sample share, this clone is medium-sized. Mouse germline and gene names are used. The read terminates 4 residues ahead of where the CDR3 ends, so the germline J gene completes it. Markers used for sorting pooled cutaneous lymph node cells were CD4, CD8alpha, NKG2D, NKG2ACE and others. After isolation, RNA underwent reverse transcription to generate cDNA as the sequencing template. Repertoires were generated with immunoSEQ multiplex PCR, while TCRdb's copy carries only in-frame clones and drops some. The table lists 7,500 to 10,000 clones, with no singletons.

The genes are TRBV13-1 and TRBJ2-5; D gene uncertain. The sample consisted of CD8+ T cells sorted from a lymph node. This sequence originates from a C3H/HeJ mouse with alopecia areata. The mice in this strain carry MHC haplotype H2-k. CDR3 amino acids: CASSDAANQDTQYF. The CDR3 bases that were read are TGTGCCAGCAGTGATGCAGCTAACCAAGAC.